These 15 T cell receptor beta chains originate from one sample sequenced in a study of T cells and Merkel cell carcinoma outcomes. Profiled with immunoSEQ multiplex PCR; TCRdb holds only in-frame clones, not every one. The sample contains 2,000 or so clones, about 91% of which appear only once. The sample taken for sequencing was tumor tissue from Merkel cell carcinoma. These receptors were collected from a human donor with Merkel cell carcinoma.

The V call is TRBV7-9, the J call TRBJ2-2; D not certain. The CDR3 runs to 11 residues. Germline values: CDR1 SEHNR, CDR2 FQNEAQ (reference sequence). Trimming took off 8 bases at V and 7 bases at J, with 8 bases between the two ends. CDR3 sequence: CASSGGGELFF. Written as DNA, the CDR3 is TGTGCCAGCTCGGGTGGCGGGGAGCTGTTTTTT.

V and J are TRBV7-9 and TRBJ2-5; D is uncertain. Germline V gives CDR1 SEHNR, CDR2 FQNEAQ (reference sequence). Trimming stripped 5 bases from V and 4 bases from J, with 14 bases between. This CDR3 has 14 residues. The CDR3 region is CASSASYVRETQYF. The CDR3, as DNA: TGTGCCAGCAGCGCAAGTTACGTTAGAGAGACCCAGTACTTC.

V is TRBV6-1 and J is TRBJ1-6, with 7 bases lining up with TRBD1. CDR1 is MNHNS, CDR2 SASEGT, per germline. The trim removed 8 bases at V and 12 bases at J, leaving 4 bases unmatched. This CDR3 is 11 amino acids long. Here the CDR3 DNA reads TGTGCCAGCCGACAGGGAGGACCCCTCCACTTT. It translates to CASRQGGPLHF.

This clone was observed a few times. The gene calls are TRBV6-1 and TRBJ2-1; D gene ambiguous. Trimming cost V 5 bases and J 5 bases, with 16 bases left between them. The germline V gene encodes CDR1 MNHNS and CDR2 SASEGT. CDR3 size: 15 residues. As DNA, the CDR3 is TGTGCCAGCAGTCGACGGGCCCATGGGAACAATGAGCAGTTCTTC. Translation gives CASSRRAHGNNEQFF.

The V gene is TRBV5-6, the J gene TRBJ2-6; D ambiguous. V was pared by 2 bases and J by 0 bases, with 15 bases between. The CDR3 is made up of 18 amino acids. Germline V gene sequence: CDR1 SGHDT, CDR2 YYEEEE. This CDR3 reads CASSLPGGRFSGANVLTF. As DNA, the CDR3 is TGTGCCAGCAGCTTACCCGGTGGGCGGTTCTCTGGGGCCAACGTCCTGACTTTC.

This CDR3 is CASSQAPYEQYF. Here the CDR3 DNA reads TGTGCCAGCAGCCAAGCGCCCTACGAGCAGTACTTC. V is TRBV14 and J is TRBJ2-7; no reliable D call. From germline, CDR1 is SGHDN and CDR2 FVKESK. The V end was cut by 1 base, the J end by 2 bases, with 3 bases between. The CDR3 runs 12 residues.

This rearrangement joins TRBV5-5 to TRBJ1-1; D gene uncertain. Deletions cut 2 bases from V and 2 bases from J, with 7 bases between. The germline gives CDR1 SGHKS, CDR2 YYEKEE (reference sequence). The CDR3 length is 13 residues. CDR3 DNA: TGTGCCAGCAGCTTAGGACCAAACACTGAAGCTTTCTTT. Amino acids: CASSLGPNTEAFF.

This clone was recorded once. The V gene is TRBV2, the J gene TRBJ2-1, with D unclear. The CDR3 is 17 residues long. Germline V gene data show CDR1 as SNHLY and CDR2 as FYNNEI. The V end lost 8 bases, the J end lost 4 bases, and 24 bases lay between the germline ends. The CDR3 here is CASRSGLKAELYNEQFF. The CDR3 region has the DNA TGTGCCAGCCGTTCGGGCCTAAAGGCAGAACTTTACAATGAGCAGTTCTTC.

V gene TRBV7-6 combines with J gene TRBJ2-3, with D possibly matching TRBD2 (5 bases). Trimming took off 5 bases at V and 4 bases at J, with 19 bases between the two ends. This CDR3 has 16 residues. Germline V gene data show CDR1 as SGHVS and CDR2 as FNYEAQ. CDR3 bases: TGTGCCAGCAGCCCCGCCCCGGGGAGTAAGGCAGATACGCAGTATTTT. As protein: CASSPAPGSKADTQYF. The full variable domain, completed using reference TRBV7-6 and TRBJ2-3, is GAGVSQSPRYKVTKRGQDVALRCDPISGHVSLYWYRQALGQGPEFLTYFNYEAQQDKSGLPNDRFSAERPEGSISTLTIQRTEQRDSAMYRCASSPAPGSKADTQYFGPGTRLTVL.

This chain links TRBV6-1 with TRBJ1-1, with D perhaps TRBD1 (6 bases). V gave up 2 bases and J gave up 5 bases, with 12 bases separating them. Germline values: CDR1 MNHNS, CDR2 SASEGT. The CDR3 is 14 residues long. CDR3: CASSEYQGQTEAFF. CDR3 sequence (DNA): TGTGCCAGCAGTGAATACCAGGGGCAAACTGAAGCTTTCTTT.

The rearrangement uses TRBV28 and TRBJ1-2; unclear D gene. The germline V and J ends were trimmed by 5 bases and 4 bases, with 14 bases remaining between them. Germline loops: CDR1 MDHEN, CDR2 SYDVKM. The length of the CDR3 is 14 residues. The DNA of the CDR3 is TGTGCCAGCAGTCTGCACCGAAAGACCTATGGCTACACCTTC. This gives the protein CASSLHRKTYGYTF.

This chain uses TRBV5-5 with TRBJ1-1; D may be TRBD1 (6 bases). CDR1 and CDR2 from the germline V gene are SGHKS and YYEKEE (reference sequence). The length of the CDR3 is 16 residues. V lost 6 bases to trimming and J lost 0 bases, with 18 bases between them. CDR3 nucleotide sequence: TGTGCCAGCACCCCCCGGGGGCGATACATGAACACTGAAGCTTTCTTT. Translation: CASTPRGRYMNTEAFF. Using reference TRBV5-5 and TRBJ1-1 for the parts outside the CDR3, the full variable domain is DAGVTQSPTHLIKTRGQQVTLRCSPISGHKSVSWYQQVLGQGPQFIFQYYEKEERGRGNFPDRFSARQFPNYSSELNVNALLLGDSALYLCASTPRGRYMNTEAFFGQGTRLTVV.

V gene TRBV2 combines with J gene TRBJ2-6; D gene unclear. Trimming pared 5 bases from V and 2 bases from J, leaving 4 bases between. Germline V gene lookup returns CDR1 SNHLY and CDR2 FYNNEI. The CDR3 has 13 residues. The CDR3 spells CASSSPGANVLTF. The CDR3 nucleotides are TGTGCCAGCAGTAGCCCTGGGGCCAACGTCCTGACTTTC. Using reference TRBV2 and TRBJ2-6 for the parts outside the CDR3, the full variable domain is EPEVTQTPSHQVTQMGQEVILRCVPISNHLYFYWYRQILGQKVEFLVSFYNNEISEKSEIFDDQFSVERPDGSNFTLKIRSTKLEDSAMYFCASSSPGANVLTFGAGSRLTVL.

The gene calls are TRBV30 and TRBJ1-2, with D maybe TRBD1 (6 bases). The CDR3 contains 14 residues. Germline CDR1 and CDR2: GTSNPN and SVGIG (reference sequence). V lost 3 bases and J 4 bases, leaving 15 bases between the germline ends. CDR3 bases: TGTGCCTGGAGACAGGGAGGTGGCGTCTATGGCTACACCTTC. It specifies CAWRQGGGVYGYTF.

The V gene is TRBV11-2, the J gene TRBJ1-2; TRBD1 matches 9 bases. Germline trimming cut 1 base from V and 5 bases from J; bases unmatched to any gene: 2. The length of the CDR3 is 14 residues. Germline V gene data show CDR1 as SGHAT and CDR2 as FQNNGV. The CDR3 region has the DNA TGTGCCAGCAGCTTAGTGGACAGGGGTTATGGCTACACCTTC. Protein: CASSLVDRGYGYTF.